Below are 4 T cell receptor beta chains sequenced from a single sample in a study of shared clonotypes between healthy human individuals. The table came from immunoSEQ multiplex PCR; TCRdb's copy has only in-frame clones and leaves some out. Found here are over 850,000 clones, around 82% of them singletons; the top ten hold around 0.47%. Specimen: memory CD4+ T cells from PBMCs. Subset in this sample: CD45RA-negative fraction. The receptors originated from a man between 18 and 29 years old in good health. Some clones in this sample may be carry-over from other donors' samples.

The chain uses TRBV7-8 and TRBJ2-5, with a tentative D call TRBD2 (5 bases). The CDR3 consists of 15 residues. V lost 3 bases, J lost 1 base, and 12 bases lay in between. Germline V gene data show CDR1 as SGHVS and CDR2 as FQNEAQ. The CDR3 loop reads CASSFKRSTQETQYF. The CDR3, as DNA: TGTGCCAGCAGCTTCAAGCGGTCCACCCAAGAGACCCAGTACTTC.

The chain has TRBV4-3 and TRBJ2-5; no clear D gene. The V gene's germline CDR1 is LGHNA and CDR2 YSLEER. V lost 0 bases, J lost 5 bases, and 13 bases lay in between. This CDR3 is 15 amino acids long. The CDR3 nucleotides read TGCGCCAGCAGCCAAGAGCGGCGAGCTGGGGAGACCCAGTACTTC. Encoded protein: CASSQERRAGETQYF.

The J gene is TRBJ2-7, the V gene TRBV18; D ambiguous. V lost 3 bases and J 3 bases, leaving 12 bases between the germline ends. The CDR3 loop spans 14 amino acids. Germline CDR1 and CDR2: KGHSH and LQKENI. The chain's CDR3 is CASSPRVGDYEQYF. DNA of the CDR3: TGTGCCAGCTCACCTCGAGTTGGGGACTACGAGCAGTACTTC.

The rearrangement uses TRBV7-8 and TRBJ2-5; no reliable D call. Germline CDR1 reads SGHVS; CDR2 reads FQNEAQ. CDR3 length: 16 residues. Trimming removed 5 bases from V and 1 base from J, with 17 bases in between. CDR3 residues: CASSPQVGRTQETQYF. The DNA of the CDR3 is TGTGCCAGCAGCCCGCAGGTGGGCAGAACCCAAGAGACCCAGTACTTC.